This TCR beta chain emerged from a study of T cell responses to AZD1222 COVID-19 vaccine. There are 15 residues in the CDR3. Germline values: CDR1 MNHEY, CDR2 SVGAGI. With 6 bases removed from V and 4 bases from J, the gap between germline ends came to 16 bases. Here immunoSEQ multiplex PCR was the method, and the copy in TCRdb shows in-frame clones only, minus some. The sample carries 77,000 or so clones, around 88% recorded once. The J gene is TRBJ2-1, the V gene TRBV6-5; tentatively, D is TRBD1 (6 bases). This specimen was peripheral blood, taken on day 0 of AZD1222 vaccination. This clonotype was sampled from an adult in good health. The CDR3 region has the DNA TGTGCCAGCAGCCGCCTGCGGACAGAATACAATGAGCAGTTCTTC. Translation gives CASSRLRTEYNEQFF.